The 16 T cell receptor beta chains given below trace back to one sample, sequenced in a study of shared clonotypes between healthy human individuals. Assay: immunoSEQ multiplex PCR; the TCRdb copy retains only in-frame clones and omits some. This table holds more than 2 million clones, around 93% found once. CD45RO-negative, CCR7-positively selected cells formed the naive CD8 fraction, excluding terminally differentiated effector memory CD45RA+ cells. Material for sequencing was naive CD8+ T cells from PBMCs. The receptors were gathered from a man between 18 and 35 years old in good health. Some clones in this sample may be carry-over from other donors' samples.

This chain uses TRBV5-1 with TRBJ1-1; D is unresolved. V was clipped by 3 bases and J by 3 bases, with 9 bases between them. Germline V gene data show CDR1 as SGHRS and CDR2 as YFSETQ. The CDR3 loop spans 13 amino acids. The CDR3 bases are TGCGCCAGCAGCTCGTACAGTGACACTGAAGCTTTCTTT. Residues: CASSSYSDTEAFF.

The J gene is TRBJ1-1, the V gene TRBV30; maybe TRBD1 (5 bases). The CDR3 is 15 amino acids. Germline CDR1 and CDR2: GTSNPN and SVGIG (reference sequence). With 7 bases removed from V and 1 base from J, the gap between germline ends came to 19 bases. The CDR3 protein is CAYYWGSGANTEAFF. The DNA of the CDR3 is TGTGCCTATTATTGGGGGAGCGGGGCGAACACTGAAGCTTTCTTT.

The rearrangement joins TRBV29-1 to TRBJ2-3; D is unclear. Looked up from germline, CDR1 is SQVTM and CDR2 is ANQGSEA. The CDR3 has 11 residues. Trimming pared 7 bases from V and 6 bases from J, leaving 11 bases between. CDR3 coding DNA: TGCAGCGGTCAGAGGTCCGATACGCAGTATTTT. Translating it yields CSGQRSDTQYF.

The CDR3 nucleotides are TGTGCCAGCAGTTTGGCCGCGATACTGAGGAGCAATCAGCCCCAGCATTTT. Translating gives CASSLAAILRSNQPQHF. The rearrangement uses TRBV28 and TRBJ1-5, with D unclear. This CDR3 comprises 17 residues. Trimming removed 3 bases from V and 1 base from J, with 16 bases in between. Germline CDR1 reads MDHEN; CDR2 reads SYDVKM.

This chain uses TRBV2 with TRBJ2-3, with TRBD2 matching 11 bases. Per germline, CDR1 SNHLY and CDR2 FYNNEI. This CDR3 is 18 amino acids long. The J segment lost 2 bases and the V segment lost 0 bases, leaving 7 bases of the junction unmatched. CDR3 loop: CASSEAGTSGGHTDTQYF. Written as DNA, the CDR3 is TGTGCCAGCAGTGAAGCGGGTACTAGCGGGGGACACACAGATACGCAGTATTTT.

This clone occurred a few times. The same CDR3 is also encoded by other DNA sequences in this sample. This rearrangement joins TRBV9 to TRBJ1-1, with a weak D call TRBD1 (5 bases). The V and J ends lost 0 bases and 5 bases respectively, with 8 bases between them. Per germline, CDR1 SGDLS and CDR2 YYNGEE. The CDR3 consists of 13 residues. CDR3 region: CASSVGGATEAFF. CDR3 in DNA: TGTGCCAGCAGCGTAGGCGGGGCAACTGAAGCTTTCTTT.

The V call is TRBV6-1, the J call TRBJ2-7; possible D gene TRBD1, 6 bases. Germline lookup yields CDR1 MNHNS and CDR2 SASEGT. The V end lost 11 bases, the J end lost 7 bases, and 18 bases lay between the germline ends. CDR3 length equals 12 residues. As DNA, the CDR3 is TGTGCCTCTTGGACAGCCTTTTTGGAGCAGTACTTC. Protein product: CASWTAFLEQYF.

This sequence joins TRBV5-1 and TRBJ2-2; D perhaps matches TRBD1 (6 bases). V lost 5 bases to trimming and J lost 2 bases, with 16 bases between them. The V gene's germline CDR1 is SGHRS and CDR2 YFSETQ. The CDR3 totals 16 residues. CDR3 region: CASSSLPGQNTGELFF. Written as DNA, the CDR3 is TGCGCCAGCAGTTCGCTCCCGGGACAAAACACCGGGGAGCTGTTTTTT. Supplemented by reference TRBV5-1 and TRBJ2-2, the full variable domain reads KAGVTQTPRYLIKTRGQQVTLSCSPISGHRSVSWYQQTPGQGLQFLFEYFSETQRNKGNFPGRFSGRQFSNSRSEMNVSTLELGDSALYLCASSSLPGQNTGELFFGEGSRLTVL.

The chain couples TRBV7-9 to TRBJ1-4; 7 bases line up with TRBD1. J gave up 8 bases and V 4 bases, and 10 bases lay outside the gene matches. The CDR3 runs to 15 residues. The germline V gene has CDR1 SEHNR and CDR2 FQNEAQ (reference sequence). The chain's CDR3 is CASSSHDRAREKLFF. The CDR3 nucleotides read TGTGCCAGCAGCTCACACGACAGGGCGAGGGAAAAACTGTTTTTT.

The CDR3 here is CASTGGYEQYF. The CDR3 nucleotides read TGTGCCAGCACTGGGGGCTACGAGCAGTACTTC. The chain employs TRBV25-1 and TRBJ2-7, with D tentatively TRBD1 or TRBD2 (5 bases each). This CDR3 has 11 residues. Per germline, CDR1 MGHDK and CDR2 SYGVNS. V lost 7 bases and J 3 bases, leaving 7 bases between the germline ends.

The CDR3 DNA reads TGTGCCAGCAGCTTCCCCTTGGGCAATGAGCAGTTCTTC. Translating gives CASSFPLGNEQFF. The chain has TRBV11-2 and TRBJ2-1; no firm D call. CDR3 size: 13 residues. V gave up 3 bases and J gave up 6 bases, with 9 bases separating them. The germline gives CDR1 SGHAT, CDR2 FQNNGV.

Comment on this clone: Germline and junction disagree at one end, which may indicate a read error. This chain connects TRBV27 to TRBJ2-7, with D perhaps TRBD1 or TRBD2 (5 bases each). Germline V gene lookup returns CDR1 MNHEY and CDR2 SMNVEV (reference sequence). The CDR3 runs to 12 residues. Written as DNA, the CDR3 is TGTGCCAGCAGTGGAACCGGGACCCAAGTGGACTTC. Amino acid sequence: CASSGTGTQVDF.

The chain is built from TRBV27 and TRBJ1-6; D ambiguous. Per the germline V gene, CDR1 is MNHEY and CDR2 is SMNVEV (reference sequence). V was pared by 2 bases and J by 12 bases, with 20 bases between. The CDR3 runs to 16 residues. This CDR3 is CASSLNLGTKWRPLHF. Here the CDR3 DNA reads TGTGCCAGCAGTTTAAACCTCGGAACAAAATGGCGACCCCTCCACTTT.

The chain joins TRBV30 to TRBJ1-2; TRBD1 matches 9 bases. Looked up from germline, CDR1 is GTSNPN and CDR2 is SVGIG (reference sequence). The CDR3 loop spans 15 amino acids. Germline trimming cut 1 base from V and 4 bases from J; bases unmatched to any gene: 7. This CDR3 reads CAWSGGTGKFYGYTF. In DNA form, the CDR3 reads TGTGCCTGGAGTGGAGGGACAGGGAAGTTCTATGGCTACACCTTC.

A remark on this clone: In the same sample, other DNA sequences code for this CDR3. This chain joins TRBV11-2 and TRBJ2-7; D ambiguous. Germline assignment: CDR1 SGHAT and CDR2 FQNNGV. V shed 0 bases and J shed 4 bases, with 7 bases lying between them. The CDR3 extends over 13 amino acids. The CDR3 nucleotides read TGTGCCAGCAGCTTAGATCCGCGTTACGAGCAGTACTTC. Residues: CASSLDPRYEQYF.

This chain connects TRBV11-2 to TRBJ1-2; D gene unclear. V shed 5 bases and J shed 8 bases, with 18 bases lying between them. The CDR3 sequence is 14 residues long. Germline V lookup: CDR1 SGHAT, CDR2 FQNNGV. CDR3 loop: CASSRTGPSGGYTF. The CDR3 region has the DNA TGTGCCAGCAGCCGCACCGGGCCGTCGGGCGGCTACACCTTC.